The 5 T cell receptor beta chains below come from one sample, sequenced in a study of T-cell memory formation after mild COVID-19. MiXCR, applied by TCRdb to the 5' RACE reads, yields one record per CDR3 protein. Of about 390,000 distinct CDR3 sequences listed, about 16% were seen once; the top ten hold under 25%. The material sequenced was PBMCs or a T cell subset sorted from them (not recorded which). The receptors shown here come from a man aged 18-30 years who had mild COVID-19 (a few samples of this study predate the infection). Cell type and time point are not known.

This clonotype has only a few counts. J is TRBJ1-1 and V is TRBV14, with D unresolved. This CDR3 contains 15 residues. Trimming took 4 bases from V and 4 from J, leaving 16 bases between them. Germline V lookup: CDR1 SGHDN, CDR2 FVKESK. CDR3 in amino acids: CASSPPAWGGTEAFF. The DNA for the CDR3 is TGTGCCAGCAGCCCCCCTGCTTGGGGAGGCACTGAAGCTTTCTTT. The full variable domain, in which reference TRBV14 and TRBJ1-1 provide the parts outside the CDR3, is EAGVTQFPSHSVIEKGQTVTLRCDPISGHDNLYWYRRVMGKEIKFLLHFVKESKQDESGMPNNRFLAERTGGTYSTLKVQPAELEDSGVYFCASSPPAWGGTEAFFGQGTRLTVV.

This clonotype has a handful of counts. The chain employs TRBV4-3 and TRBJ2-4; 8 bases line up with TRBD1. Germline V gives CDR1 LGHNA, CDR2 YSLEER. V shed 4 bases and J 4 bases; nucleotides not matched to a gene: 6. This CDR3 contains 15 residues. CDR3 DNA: TGCGCCAGCAGCCGACAGGGGTCCTCGAAAAACATTCAGTACTTC. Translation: CASSRQGSSKNIQYF.

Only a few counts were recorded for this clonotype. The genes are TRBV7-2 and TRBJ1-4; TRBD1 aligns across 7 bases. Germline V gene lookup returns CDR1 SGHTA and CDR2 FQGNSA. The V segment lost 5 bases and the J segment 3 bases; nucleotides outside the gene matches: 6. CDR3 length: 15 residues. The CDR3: CASSDHRGANEKLFF. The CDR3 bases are TGTGCCAGCAGCGACCACAGGGGAGCTAATGAAAAACTGTTTTTT.

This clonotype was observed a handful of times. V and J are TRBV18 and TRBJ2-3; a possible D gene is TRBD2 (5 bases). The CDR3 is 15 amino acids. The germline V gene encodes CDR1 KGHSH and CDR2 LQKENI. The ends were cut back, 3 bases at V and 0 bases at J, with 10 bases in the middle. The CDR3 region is CASSPSGASTDTQYF. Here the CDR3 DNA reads TGTGCCAGCTCACCGAGCGGAGCCAGCACAGATACGCAGTATTTT. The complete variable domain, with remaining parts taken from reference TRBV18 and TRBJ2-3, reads NAGVMQNPRHLVRRRGQEARLRCSPMKGHSHVYWYRQLPEEGLKFMVYLQKENIIDESGMPKERFSAEFPKEGPSILRIQQVVRGDSAAYFCASSPSGASTDTQYFGPGTRLTVL.

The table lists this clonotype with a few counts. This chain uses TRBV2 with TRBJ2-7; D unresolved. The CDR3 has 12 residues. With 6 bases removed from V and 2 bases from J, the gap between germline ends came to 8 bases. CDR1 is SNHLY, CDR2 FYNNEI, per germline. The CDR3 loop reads CASSRTPYEQYV. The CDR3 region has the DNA TGTGCCAGCAGCAGAACCCCCTACGAGCAGTACGTC.